This record looks at one T cell receptor (beta chain) sequence and its context. These data originate in a study of T cell changes during pregnancy in multiple sclerosis. V lost 3 bases, J lost 3 bases, and 11 bases lay in between. Germline assignment: CDR1 MNHEY and CDR2 SMNVEV (reference sequence). CDR3 size: 14 residues. Clones were read by immunoSEQ multiplex PCR, and TCRdb kept only the in-frame ones, dropping some. The table records around 97,000 clones, about nine tenths of them present only once. The TCR sequence derives from a female donor in good health, enrolled as a control in a pregnancy study. The sequencing here drew on peripheral blood, taken in the second trimester of pregnancy. The gene calls are TRBV27 and TRBJ1-1; D possibly corresponds to TRBD1 (5 bases). CDR3 in DNA: TGTGCCAGCAGTTTGGCTGGGGGGGACACTGAAGCTTTCTTT. Its translation: CASSLAGGDTEAFF.